Included here is one TCR beta chain sequence, with context. Per the authors' pipeline: Amplification with reference gene primers provided the estimates of nucleated cell counts. TCRdb keeps only in-frame clones here, not all; method: immunoSEQ multiplex PCR. V, J and clone size were drawn from that table, and D and trimming were deduced from the DNA. The sample holds roughly 400,000 clones, 90% seen once. The data derive from a study of blood T cell repertoires in COVID-19. As for the study in general: T cells, B-cell-depleted T cells, or PBMCs provided the cDNA or gDNA that served as material.

The study assigned cohorts using participant-reported clinical history. Donors in Cohort 3 who had recovered were those with two negative PCRs, healthcare professional clearance, or resolution of their symptoms. The CDR3 totals 13 residues. In germline, CDR1 is SQVTM, CDR2 ANQGSEA. V lost 6 bases and J lost 6; bases outside the gene matches: 7. The sample consisted of PBMCs or T cells enriched from blood (not recorded which). V is TRBV29-1 and J is TRBJ1-5, with 8 positions matching TRBD1. The TCR was taken from a man between 18 and 29 years old who had recovered from COVID-19. The CDR3 region has the DNA TGCAGCGTGCAGGGGGCGCAGGGTCAGCCCCAGCATTTT. It codes for CSVQGAQGQPQHF. Together with reference TRBV29-1 and TRBJ1-5, the CDR3 gives the full variable domain: SAVISQKPSRDICQRGTSLTIQCQVDSQVTMMFWYRQQPGQSLTLIATANQGSEATYESGFVIDKFPISRPNLTFSTLTVSNMSPEDSSIYLCSVQGAQGQPQHFGDGTRLSIL.